Each of the 27 T cell receptor beta chains below was sequenced from the same sample in a study of blood T cell repertoires in COVID-19. Profiled with immunoSEQ multiplex PCR; TCRdb holds only in-frame clones, not every one. The sample has about 200,000 clones; approximately 78% are singletons. The specimen sequenced was peripheral blood. These TCRs come from a woman between 35 and 50 years old with acute or convalescent COVID-19.

This clone was seen a single time. The V and J genes are TRBV30 and TRBJ1-2; 8 nucleotides align to TRBD1. J was trimmed by 5 bases and V by 2 bases; bases with no gene match: 4. CDR1 and CDR2 from the germline V gene are GTSNPN and SVGIG (reference sequence). CDR3 length: 13 residues. CDR3 nucleotide sequence: TGTGCCTGGAGTAATACAGGGGGATATGGCTACACCTTC. It codes for CAWSNTGGYGYTF.

The chain uses TRBV6-5 and TRBJ2-7; D is possibly TRBD2 (5 bases). Germline loops: CDR1 MNHEY, CDR2 SVGAGI. V lost 4 bases, J lost 6 bases, and 16 bases lay in between. The CDR3 contains 14 residues. This CDR3 reads CASSSSRGIGEQYF. CDR3 nucleotides: TGTGCCAGCAGTTCTTCCCGGGGAATAGGCGAGCAGTACTTC.

This clone was seen a single time. The chain recombines TRBV5-1 with TRBJ1-2; 9 positions agree with TRBD1. Looked up from germline, CDR1 is SGHRS and CDR2 is YFSETQ. The CDR3 consists of 16 residues. Unmatched junction bases numbered 9, after V lost 2 bases and J lost 4 bases. In DNA, the CDR3 is TGCGCCAGCAGCTTTGGACAGGGGAGTATTAGCTATGGCTACACCTTC. This encodes CASSFGQGSISYGYTF.

CDR3 sequence reads: CASSQGQGAEAFF. DNA for the CDR3: TGTGCCAGCAGCCAAGGACAGGGGGCCGAAGCTTTCTTT. V is TRBV7-6 and J is TRBJ1-1; the match to TRBD1 covers 11 bases. The CDR3 is 13 residues long. J lost 8 bases, V lost 5 bases, and 4 bases had no gene match. Germline loops: CDR1 SGHVS, CDR2 FNYEAQ.

V usage is TRBV29-1 and J usage is TRBJ1-1, with D unclear. V lost 4 bases, J lost 4 bases, and 16 bases lay in between. Germline CDR1 reads SQVTM; CDR2 reads ANQGSEA. The CDR3 runs to 14 residues. CDR3: CSVGARGGFTEAFF. The CDR3 region has the DNA TGCAGCGTTGGGGCCCGGGGAGGGTTCACTGAAGCTTTCTTT.

V usage is TRBV2 and J usage is TRBJ2-1, with D tentatively TRBD1 (5 bases). Deletions cut 5 bases from V and 8 bases from J, with 10 bases between. The CDR3 spans 12 residues. The germline CDR1 and CDR2 sequences are SNHLY and FYNNEI. The CDR3 loop reads CASSSQGYEQFF. In nucleotides, the CDR3 is TGTGCCAGCAGTTCCCAGGGTTATGAGCAGTTCTTC.

In regard to this clone: Other DNA variants within this sample encode the same CDR3. V usage is TRBV9 and J usage is TRBJ2-1; 8 nucleotides agree with TRBD1. V trimming: 3 bases; J trimming: 1 base; junction bases outside the gene matches: 3. The germline V gene has CDR1 SGDLS and CDR2 YYNGEE. The CDR3 loop spans 15 amino acids. The CDR3 nucleotides read TGTGCCAGCAGCGCCGGACAGGGATCCTACAATGAGCAGTTCTTC. Translating gives CASSAGQGSYNEQFF.

J is TRBJ1-5 and V is TRBV7-2; perhaps TRBD1 as D (5 bases). Between the trimmed V and J ends, which lost 1 base and 2 bases, there was a span of 9 bases. CDR1 and CDR2 from the germline V gene are SGHTA and FQGNSA. The CDR3 spans 15 residues. Written as DNA, the CDR3 is TGTGCCAGCAGCTTAGAGGGGCACGGCAATCAGCCCCAGCATTTT. It yields the protein CASSLEGHGNQPQHF.

This chain links TRBV6-5 with TRBJ1-5; D possibly corresponds to TRBD1 (6 bases). CDR3 size: 15 residues. Germline CDR1 is MNHEY and CDR2 is SVGAGI. The V and J ends lost 5 bases and 2 bases respectively, with 13 bases between them. Written as DNA, the CDR3 is TGTGCCAGCAGTCTTGGGGGGGCCGGCAATCAGCCCCAGCATTTT. As protein: CASSLGGAGNQPQHF.

This chain uses TRBV5-4 with TRBJ1-1; a weak D match, TRBD1 (5 bases). With 1 base removed from V and 5 bases from J, the gap between germline ends came to 15 bases. CDR3 length equals 15 residues. Germline CDR1 reads SGHNT; CDR2 reads YYREEE (reference sequence). The CDR3, as DNA: TGTGCCAGCAGCTTGTCTTTTCTAGGGGATACTGAAGCTTTCTTT. This codes for CASSLSFLGDTEAFF.

The chain uses TRBV11-2 and TRBJ2-3, with TRBD2 identical over 8 bases. This CDR3 spans 16 amino acids. Per germline, CDR1 SGHAT and CDR2 FQNNGV. V trimming: 5 bases; J trimming: 4 bases; junction bases outside the gene matches: 11. CDR3 protein: CASSELLAARADTQYF. CDR3 coding DNA: TGTGCCAGCAGCGAGCTACTAGCGGCAAGGGCAGATACGCAGTATTTT.

The V call is TRBV7-2, the J call TRBJ1-1, with TRBD1 matching 9 bases. The germline gives CDR1 SGHTA, CDR2 FQGNSA. The length of the CDR3 is 15 residues. J lost 5 bases, V lost 5 bases, and 9 bases had no gene match. The DNA for the CDR3 is TGTGCCAGCAGCCCGGGACAGGGCCGACATACTGAAGCTTTCTTT. Its translation: CASSPGQGRHTEAFF. Full variable domain (remainder filled in from reference TRBV7-2 and TRBJ1-1): GAGVSQSPSNKVTEKGKDVELRCDPISGHTALYWYRQSLGQGLEFLIYFQGNSAPDKSGLPSDRFSAERTGGSVSTLTIQRTQQEDSAVYLCASSPGQGRHTEAFFGQGTRLTVV.

V and J are TRBV10-2 and TRBJ2-7; D might be TRBD2 (6 bases). This CDR3 is 14 amino acids long. Germline V gene sequence: CDR1 WSHSY, CDR2 SAAADI. V gave up 6 bases and J gave up 6 bases, with 18 bases separating them. This chain's CDR3 is CASRRGFLALEQYF. CDR3 sequence (DNA): TGCGCCAGCAGGCGGGGCTTTCTTGCCCTCGAGCAGTACTTC.

This clone was picked up one time. J is TRBJ2-3 and V is TRBV1; the table's D call of TRBD2 was not tested on the DNA. TRBV1 is noted as a pseudogene. The CDR3 consists of 17 residues. Written as DNA, the CDR3 is TGCACCAGCAGCCCGAGCGGGGGGACCAACGGTGGAGATACGCAGTATTTT. Its protein product is CTSSPSGGTNGGDTQYF.

The chain employs TRBV4-1 and TRBJ2-2; D possibly corresponds to TRBD1 (6 bases). The CDR3 extends over 14 amino acids. In germline, CDR1 is MGHRA, CDR2 YSYEKL. V dropped 4 bases and J dropped 6 bases, with 12 bases sitting between them. CDR3 bases: TGCGCCAGCAGCCCCTCCGAGGGGGCCGGGGAGCTGTTTTTT. As protein: CASSPSEGAGELFF.

V usage is TRBV5-1 and J usage is TRBJ1-1, with 7 bases lining up with TRBD1. Trimming cost V 3 bases and J 4 bases; bases outside gene matches: 9. Germline V gene sequence: CDR1 SGHRS, CDR2 YFSETQ. The CDR3 loop spans 15 amino acids. CDR3 coding DNA: TGCGCCAGCAGCTCGACAGGGAACTTGGGCACTGAAGCTTTCTTT. This gives the protein CASSSTGNLGTEAFF.

The chain couples TRBV7-6 to TRBJ2-3, with 9 bases lining up with TRBD2. Germline assignment: CDR1 SGHVS and CDR2 FNYEAQ. The CDR3 has 18 amino acids. V trimming: 1 base; J trimming: 2 bases; junction bases outside the gene matches: 10. The CDR3 here is CASSLEAGGLKFTDTQYF. The CDR3 region has the DNA TGTGCCAGCAGCTTAGAAGCGGGGGGACTTAAATTCACAGATACGCAGTATTTT.

This chain uses TRBV4-2 with TRBJ1-4, with TRBD1 matching over 8 bases. Germline V gene sequence: CDR1 LGHNA, CDR2 YNFKEQ. This CDR3 is 17 amino acids long. V trimming: 0 bases; J trimming: 4 bases; junction bases outside the gene matches: 7. The CDR3 here is CASSQEQGTGYNEKLFF. The CDR3, as DNA: TGTGCCAGCAGCCAAGAACAGGGGACAGGCTATAATGAAAAACTGTTTTTT.

The rearrangement uses TRBV6-5 and TRBJ2-7; 10 positions match TRBD1. The CDR3 is 16 residues long. Germline V gives CDR1 MNHEY, CDR2 SVGAGI. Trimming removed 4 bases from V and 6 bases from J; junction bases left unmatched: 12. The DNA of the CDR3 is TGTGCCAGCAGTTCCCCCCGACAGGGGGCTTTTTTCGAGCAGTACTTC. It codes for CASSSPRQGAFFEQYF.

This clone was detected only once. This sequence joins TRBV10-3 and TRBJ1-1; a weak D match, TRBD1 (5 bases). The germline CDR1 and CDR2 sequences are ENHRY and SYGVKD. The CDR3 runs 14 residues. V dropped 4 bases and J dropped 1 base, with 10 bases sitting between them. CDR3 sequence (DNA): TGTGCCATCAGTGTAACACAGGCGAACACTGAAGCTTTCTTT. Translated: CAISVTQANTEAFF.

The CDR3 loop is CATSRGETGGLHNEQFF. CDR3 DNA sequence: TGTGCCACCAGCAGAGGGGAGACAGGGGGACTCCACAATGAGCAGTTCTTC. The chain links TRBV15 to TRBJ2-1, with 9 bases matching TRBD1. After removal of 1 base from V and 5 bases from J, the junction contained 9 bases not matched to a gene. This CDR3 spans 17 amino acids. CDR1 and CDR2 from the germline V gene are LNHNV and YYDKDF (reference sequence).

J is TRBJ1-2 and V is TRBV5-8; 7 bases are a match to TRBD1. In germline, CDR1 is SGHTS, CDR2 YDEGEE. Losses at the gene ends were 0 bases for V and 4 bases for J; bases not matched to a gene: 6. The CDR3 is 15 residues long. As DNA, the CDR3 is TGTGCCAGCAGCTTGGACAGGGGTTGGGGCTATGGCTACACCTTC. It encodes CASSLDRGWGYGYTF.

The chain is built from TRBV9 and TRBJ1-1; 7 bases line up with TRBD1. V shed 0 bases and J 0 bases; nucleotides not matched to a gene: 2. Germline V gene sequence: CDR1 SGDLS, CDR2 YYNGEE. The CDR3 contains 15 residues. CDR3 amino acids: CASSVEGTVNTEAFF. CDR3 DNA sequence: TGTGCCAGCAGCGTAGAGGGGACAGTGAACACTGAAGCTTTCTTT.

The rearrangement uses TRBV27 and TRBJ1-5, with TRBD1 identical over 8 bases. Trimming removed 6 bases from V and 2 bases from J; junction bases left unmatched: 6. This CDR3 contains 15 residues. CDR1 MNHEY and CDR2 SMNVEV come from the germline V gene (reference sequence). The CDR3 loop reads CASSKDRGRNQPQHF. In DNA, the CDR3 is TGTGCCAGCAGCAAAGACAGGGGCCGCAATCAGCCCCAGCATTTT.

The chain uses TRBV15 and TRBJ1-1; possible D gene TRBD1, 5 bases. The CDR3 has 13 residues. The ends were cut back, 3 bases at V and 4 bases at J, with 9 bases in the middle. Germline V lookup: CDR1 LNHNV, CDR2 YYDKDF (reference sequence). CDR3 sequence: CATSRGRGTEAFF. The CDR3, as DNA: TGTGCCACCAGCAGGGGGAGGGGCACTGAAGCTTTCTTT.

The chain combines TRBV5-6 with TRBJ1-1, with D hard to call. Germline CDR1 reads SGHDT; CDR2 reads YYEEEE. V lost 5 bases and J 3 bases, leaving 11 bases between the germline ends. This CDR3 comprises 13 residues. This CDR3 reads CASRLAFDTEAFF. The CDR3 nucleotides are TGTGCCAGCAGGTTAGCTTTTGACACTGAAGCTTTCTTT.

The chain carries TRBV11-1 and TRBJ2-7, with 8 bases fitting TRBD2. CDR1 SGHAT and CDR2 FQDESV come from the germline V gene (reference sequence). The length of the CDR3 is 15 residues. V lost 7 bases, J lost 2 bases, and 10 bases stayed unmatched. The CDR3 coding sequence is TGTGCCAGCACGTGGGGGCGGGAGGTCCCCTACGAGCAGTACTTC. Protein product: CASTWGREVPYEQYF.